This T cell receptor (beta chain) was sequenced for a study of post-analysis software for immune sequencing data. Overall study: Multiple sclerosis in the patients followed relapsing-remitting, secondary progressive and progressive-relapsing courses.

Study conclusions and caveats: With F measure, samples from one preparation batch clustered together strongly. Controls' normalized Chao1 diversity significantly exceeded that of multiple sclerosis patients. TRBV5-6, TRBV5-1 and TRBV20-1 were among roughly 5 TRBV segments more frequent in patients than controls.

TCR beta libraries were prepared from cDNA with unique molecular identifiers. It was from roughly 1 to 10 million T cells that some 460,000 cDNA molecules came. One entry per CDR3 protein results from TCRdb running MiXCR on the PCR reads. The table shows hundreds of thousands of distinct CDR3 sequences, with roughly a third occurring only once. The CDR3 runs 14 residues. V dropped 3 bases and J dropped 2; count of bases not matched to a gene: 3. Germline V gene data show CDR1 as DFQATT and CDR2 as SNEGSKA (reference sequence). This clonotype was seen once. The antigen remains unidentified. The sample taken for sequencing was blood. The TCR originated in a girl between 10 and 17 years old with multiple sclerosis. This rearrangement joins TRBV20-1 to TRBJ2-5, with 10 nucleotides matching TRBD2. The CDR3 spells CSASTSGIQETQYF. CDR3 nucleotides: TGCAGTGCTAGTACTAGCGGGATTCAAGAGACCCAGTACTTC.